Listed here are 23 T cell receptor beta chains from one sample, sequenced in a study of blood T cell repertoires in COVID-19 (dated by TCRdb to about 2020). Libraries were constructed by the immunoSEQ multiplex PCR assay. The immuneACCESS repertoire file appears here via TCRdb, limited to in-frame rearrangements. These files lack a portion of the clones; in checked studies, under half of the deficit traces to unresolved V genes, and the cause of the others is not known. The sample table holds roughly 80,000 clones, of which around 90% were seen once. The ten largest clones add up to 5% to 6.5% of the sample. Sequenced sample: peripheral blood. Receptor source: a man aged 50-59 years with active COVID-19.

The chain has TRBV28 and TRBJ2-7; 9 bases match TRBD1. The CDR3 spans 16 residues. The germline CDR1 and CDR2 sequences are MDHEN and SYDVKM. V gave up 8 bases and J gave up 4 bases; unmatched junction bases: 15. The CDR3 loop reads CASRSIRGQGSYEQYF. The CDR3, as DNA: TGTGCCAGCCGATCGATCCGCGGACAGGGGTCGTACGAGCAGTACTTC. Combining the CDR3 with reference TRBV28 and TRBJ2-7 gives the whole variable domain DVKVTQSSRYLVKRTGEKVFLECVQDMDHENMFWYRQDPGLGLRLIYFSYDVKMKEKGDIPEGYSVSREKKERFSLILESASTNQTSMYLCASRSIRGQGSYEQYFGPGTRLTVT.

This clone came up once. This chain uses TRBV6-2 or TRBV6-3 with TRBJ2-5, with D hard to call. This CDR3 region has 13 residues. CDR1 and CDR2 from the germline V gene are MNHEY and SVGEGT. V was trimmed by 1 base and J by 4 bases, leaving 7 bases between them. CDR3 DNA sequence: TGTGCCAGCAGTTACTATTCCATAGAGACCCAGTACTTC. Residues: CASSYYSIETQYF.

This clone was seen just once. The chain links TRBV11-2 to TRBJ2-7; the match to TRBD1 covers 9 bases. The CDR3 loop spans 16 amino acids. J was trimmed by 1 base and V by 5 bases; bases with no gene match: 9. Germline assignment: CDR1 SGHAT and CDR2 FQNNGV. The CDR3 loop is CASSLVGQGNSYEQYF. CDR3 DNA: TGTGCCAGCAGCCTAGTTGGACAGGGGAATTCCTACGAGCAGTACTTC. The full variable domain, in which reference TRBV11-2 and TRBJ2-7 provide the parts outside the CDR3, is EAGVAQSPRYKIIEKRQSVAFWCNPISGHATLYWYQQILGQGPKLLIQFQNNGVVDDSQLPKDRFSAERLKGVDSTLKIQPAKLEDSAVYLCASSLVGQGNSYEQYFGPGTRLTVT.

This sequence joins TRBV24-1 and TRBJ2-5, with TRBD2 identical over 11 bases. Germline values: CDR1 KGHDR, CDR2 SFDVKD. The CDR3 runs to 14 residues. V dropped 3 bases and J dropped 4; count of bases not matched to a gene: 0. CDR3 region: CATSDGLAGETQYF. For the CDR3, the DNA is TGTGCCACCAGTGATGGACTAGCGGGAGAGACCCAGTACTTC.

This rearrangement joins TRBV7-2 to TRBJ1-1; the match to TRBD1 covers 11 bases. The CDR3 has 15 residues. V lost 1 base and J lost 7; bases outside the gene matches: 5. Germline CDR1 and CDR2: SGHTA and FQGNSA. CDR3 protein: CASSLVGTGGIEAFF. CDR3 DNA sequence: TGTGCCAGCAGCTTAGTTGGGACAGGGGGTATTGAAGCTTTCTTT. The whole variable domain, filled in from reference TRBV7-2 and TRBJ1-1, reads GAGVSQSPSNKVTEKGKDVELRCDPISGHTALYWYRQSLGQGLEFLIYFQGNSAPDKSGLPSDRFSAERTGGSVSTLTIQRTQQEDSAVYLCASSLVGTGGIEAFFGQGTRLTVV.

Only a few counts were recorded for this clone. The rearrangement joins TRBV2 to TRBJ1-4, with D maybe TRBD1 (6 bases). Trimming stripped 6 bases from V and 2 bases from J, with 16 bases between. The CDR3 is made up of 16 amino acids. CDR1 SNHLY and CDR2 FYNNEI come from the germline V gene. CDR3 region: CASRRGGGRTNEKLFF. The CDR3 DNA follows: TGTGCCAGCAGACGCGGGGGCGGGAGGACTAATGAAAAACTGTTTTTT.

The gene calls are TRBV5-1 and TRBJ1-1, with D possibly TRBD1 on 6 matching bases. This CDR3 has 14 amino acids. Germline values: CDR1 SGHRS, CDR2 YFSETQ. V was trimmed by 2 bases and J by 1 base, leaving 9 bases between them. The CDR3 reads CASSLQTGNTEAFF. The CDR3 nucleotides read TGCGCCAGCAGCTTACAGACAGGGAACACTGAAGCTTTCTTT.

This clone was seen once. The chain links TRBV27 to TRBJ2-7, with 9 positions matching TRBD2. CDR3 size: 18 residues. Trimming at V came to 5 bases and at J to 4 bases, leaving 18 bases not matched to a gene. From germline, CDR1 is MNHEY and CDR2 SMNVEV (reference sequence). CDR3 amino acids: CASSPTTVRAGGVYEQYF. The CDR3 DNA reads TGTGCCAGCAGTCCGACAACTGTACGAGCGGGAGGAGTTTACGAGCAGTACTTC.

The J gene is TRBJ1-4, the V gene TRBV28, with 10 bases that match TRBD1. This CDR3 is built from 15 residues. Trimming cost V 2 bases and J 7 bases; bases outside gene matches: 4. Germline V lookup: CDR1 MDHEN, CDR2 SYDVKM. Here the CDR3 DNA reads TGTGCCAGCAGTTTAATGGACAGGGGGGGTGAAAAACTGTTTTTT. It translates to CASSLMDRGGEKLFF.

This rearrangement joins TRBV28 to TRBJ1-1; no reliable D call. V gave up 5 bases and J gave up 0 bases, with 16 bases separating them. CDR1 MDHEN and CDR2 SYDVKM come from the germline V gene. The CDR3 contains 16 residues. The CDR3 coding sequence is TGTGCCAGCAGTCCCCCCGGCGGGCGCGTGAACACTGAAGCTTTCTTT. This gives the protein CASSPPGGRVNTEAFF.

This clone was observed once. The V and J genes are TRBV4-2 and TRBJ1-1; possibly TRBD1 for D (5 bases). The CDR3 is 15 residues long. Trimming took off 4 bases at V and 5 bases at J, with 17 bases between the two ends. CDR1 is LGHNA, CDR2 YNFKEQ, per germline. The CDR3 bases are TGTGCCAGCAGCCCCAGGCAGGGTTTAGTGACTGAAGCTTTCTTT. Its protein is CASSPRQGLVTEAFF.

In this sample, this clone turned up once. The CDR3 loop is CASSPGTGTLSGNTIYF. The CDR3 DNA is TGTGCCAGCTCACCGGGGACAGGCACGCTTTCTGGAAACACCATATATTTT. The rearrangement joins TRBV18 to TRBJ1-3, with TRBD1 identical over 8 bases. V shed 3 bases and J 1 base; nucleotides not matched to a gene: 8. Germline CDR1 KGHSH, CDR2 LQKENI. The CDR3 runs 17 residues.

This chain connects TRBV9 to TRBJ1-3; D not resolved. CDR3 size: 16 residues. Germline lookup yields CDR1 SGDLS and CDR2 YYNGEE. The V end lost 3 bases, the J end lost 0 bases, and 13 bases lay between the germline ends. The CDR3 nucleotides are TGTGCCAGCAGCGCCGGAGGGCCTGACTCTGGAAACACCATATATTTT. This gives the protein CASSAGGPDSGNTIYF.

The chain links TRBV18 to TRBJ1-4; D call uncertain. CDR3 length equals 13 residues. CDR1 KGHSH and CDR2 LQKENI come from the germline V gene. Trimming left V 1 base short and J 4 bases short, with 4 bases between. The CDR3 nucleotides are TGTGCCAGCTCACCACGGCTTAATGAAAAACTGTTTTTT. It codes for CASSPRLNEKLFF.

The genes are TRBV18 and TRBJ2-1; TRBD2 matches at 8 bases. J was trimmed by 6 bases and V by 3 bases; bases with no gene match: 10. The CDR3 is 16 amino acids. The germline V gene has CDR1 KGHSH and CDR2 LQKENI. CDR3 nucleotides: TGTGCCAGCTCACCTCTAACGGGGGGGCCCGGCAATGAGCAGTTCTTC. This sequence encodes CASSPLTGGPGNEQFF.

This clone was seen only a few times. The V gene is TRBV6-2 or TRBV6-3, the J gene TRBJ2-1; 8 bases are a match to TRBD2. Trimming removed 5 bases from V and 9 bases from J; junction bases left unmatched: 6. Germline V lookup: CDR1 MNHEY, CDR2 SVGEGT. The CDR3 loop spans 13 amino acids. Written as DNA, the CDR3 is TGTGCCAGCAGTCCCGTACGGGGGGGTGAGCAGTTCTTC. It is translated as CASSPVRGGEQFF.

This chain links TRBV28 with TRBJ1-5; weak D call: TRBD1 (6 bases). CDR3 length: 15 amino acids. V dropped 6 bases and J dropped 6 bases, with 18 bases sitting between them. CDR1 MDHEN and CDR2 SYDVKM come from the germline V gene. DNA for the CDR3: TGTGCCAGCAGCCCCCCACAGGGTGCGAGTCAGCCCCAGCATTTT. Translating it yields CASSPPQGASQPQHF. The variable domain in full, completed from reference TRBV28 and TRBJ1-5, reads DVKVTQSSRYLVKRTGEKVFLECVQDMDHENMFWYRQDPGLGLRLIYFSYDVKMKEKGDIPEGYSVSREKKERFSLILESASTNQTSMYLCASSPPQGASQPQHFGDGTRLSIL.

The chain uses TRBV5-8 and TRBJ1-1; 7 bases are a match to TRBD1. The CDR3 has 13 amino acids. Unmatched junction bases numbered 4, after V lost 4 bases and J lost 4 bases. The V gene's germline CDR1 is SGHTS and CDR2 YDEGEE. CDR3 DNA: TGTGCCAGCAGCAGGGACAGTCGCACTGAAGCTTTCTTT. This codes for CASSRDSRTEAFF.

The rearrangement uses TRBV5-1 and TRBJ2-7; D ambiguous. The V and J ends lost 1 base and 0 bases respectively, with 8 bases between them. The CDR3 loop spans 14 amino acids. Germline lookup yields CDR1 SGHRS and CDR2 YFSETQ. This chain's CDR3 is CASSLSRNSYEQYF. The CDR3 DNA reads TGCGCCAGCAGCTTGTCGCGGAACTCCTACGAGCAGTACTTC.

This chain uses TRBV30 with TRBJ1-1, with a possible D match to TRBD1 (5 bases). This CDR3 region has 15 residues. In germline, CDR1 is GTSNPN, CDR2 SVGIG (reference sequence). V was cut by 1 base and J by 0 bases, with 12 bases left in between. The CDR3 DNA sequence: TGTGCCTGGAGTGCCGCGCGGGGGGTGAACACTGAAGCTTTCTTT. It is translated as CAWSAARGVNTEAFF.

This clone is a singleton in its sample. The chain combines TRBV7-2 with TRBJ1-2, with TRBD1 identical over 7 bases. The CDR3 totals 15 residues. Trimming took 0 bases from V and 5 from J; bases not matched to a gene: 6. Germline V gene data show CDR1 as SGHTA and CDR2 as FQGNSA. The CDR3 sequence: CASSLAGTAPYGYTF. The CDR3 DNA follows: TGTGCCAGCAGCTTAGCAGGGACAGCACCGTATGGCTACACCTTC.

V gene TRBV28 combines with J gene TRBJ1-4; tentatively, D is TRBD1 (6 bases). Between the trimmed V and J ends, which lost 7 bases and 7 bases, there was a span of 16 bases. This CDR3 is built from 14 residues. CDR1 and CDR2 from the germline V gene are MDHEN and SYDVKM. This CDR3 reads CASKIQGGAEKLFF. CDR3 nucleotides: TGTGCCAGCAAGATACAGGGCGGTGCTGAAAAACTGTTTTTT. The whole variable domain, filled in from reference TRBV28 and TRBJ1-4, reads DVKVTQSSRYLVKRTGEKVFLECVQDMDHENMFWYRQDPGLGLRLIYFSYDVKMKEKGDIPEGYSVSREKKERFSLILESASTNQTSMYLCASKIQGGAEKLFFGSGTQLSVL.

The rearrangement joins TRBV5-1 to TRBJ2-7; the D is unclear. Germline V gives CDR1 SGHRS, CDR2 YFSETQ. The CDR3 extends over 15 amino acids. V lost 1 base, J lost 0 bases, and 11 bases lay in between. CDR3 region: CASSLLQSSSYEQYF. CDR3 in DNA: TGCGCCAGCAGCTTGCTACAGTCGAGCTCCTACGAGCAGTACTTC.